This is a list of T cell receptor beta chains from one sample in a study of blood T cells in healthy people across ages. TCRdb independently ran MiXCR on the 5' RACE reads; one entry per CDR3 protein. This table holds 250,000 to 300,000 distinct CDR3 sequences, 27% found once. The sample taken for sequencing was blood. The receptors were gathered from a woman in her 70s in good health. CDR3s include the opening cysteine and the closing phenylalanine or tryptophan. A D gene is named only where the DNA matches it firmly. Clone sizes are given selectively: once, few, many, or a class where the clone is expanded.

size,D,J,V,length,DNA,CDR3
few,-,TRBJ2-1,TRBV5-1,15,TGCGCCAGCAGCTCCGTGACACCATCCTACAATGAGCAGTTCTTC,CASSSVTPSYNEQFF
-,TRBD1,TRBJ2-1,TRBV24-1,14,TGTGCCACCAGTGATTCGCGACAGGGTATAGAGCAGTTCTTC,CATSDSRQGIEQFF
-,-,TRBJ2-7,TRBV2,13,TGTGCCAGCAGTCAACGAGTATCCTACGAGCAGTACTTC,CASSQRVSYEQYF
-,TRBD2,TRBJ2-2,TRBV6-4,20,TGTGCCAGCAGTGACTCCAGGACTAGCGGGGATAACGTGGGGACCGGGGAGCTGTTTTTT,CASSDSRTSGDNVGTGELFF
few,-,TRBJ2-5,TRBV21-1,16,TGTGCCAGCAGCAAAGCGGGCAGGGGGCCACAAGAGACCCAGTACTTC,CASSKAGRGPQETQYF
few,-,TRBJ2-5,TRBV5-1,12,TGCGCCAGCAGCGTGGCTCAAGAGACCCAGTACTTC,CASSVAQETQYF
-,-,TRBJ2-1,TRBV12-3/TRBV12-4,15,TGTGCCAGCAGTACCCTAGCGCTTTCCTACAATGAGCAGTTCTTC,CASSTLALSYNEQFF
-,TRBD2,TRBJ2-1,TRBV7-3,14,TGTGCCAGCAGCCTCCTAGCGGGAGGCGATGAGCAGTTCTTC,CASSLLAGGDEQFF
few,TRBD1,TRBJ1-4,TRBV15,20,TGTGCCACCAGCAGCAAATTCCGAACCCGGGACAGGAGATATAATGAAAAACTGTTTTTT,CATSSKFRTRDRRYNEKLFF
few,-,TRBJ1-1,TRBV10-3,13,TGTGCCATCAGTGAGGGTCGGGGGGCGGCAGCTTTCTTT,CAISEGRGAAAFF
few,-,TRBJ2-2,TRBV10-3,14,TGTGCCATCAGTGATAGAGGGGCCACCGGGGAGCTGTTTTTT,CAISDRGATGELFF
few,-,TRBJ1-4,TRBV5-1,16,TGCGCCAGCAGCTTAAACGTCCGGCGAACTAATGAAAAACTGTTTTTT,CASSLNVRRTNEKLFF